This T cell receptor beta chain was captured in a study of blood T cell repertoires in COVID-19 (dated by TCRdb to between 2020 and 2021). Notes on the research overall: Collaborator samples came from the United States, Italy and Spain and covered acute and convalescent phases of COVID-19. The prospective study material was composed of cDNA or gDNA derived from T cells, B-cell-depleted T cells, or PBMCs. Subjects who had been exposed to COVID-19, were actively infected with it, or had recovered from it provided the deeply sampled blood TCRbeta repertoires that made up the dataset. The repertoires were released in a freely available public database intended as a resource for research on the immune response to SARS-CoV-2. Samples were obtained from the ongoing ImmuneRACE study (first 160 participants) and from over 1,000 subjects provided by 6 global collaborators. The sample metadata nearly always contained a de-identified subject ID, COVID-19 status, age in years and sex. Where available, HLA class I and class II types were obtained from metadata supplied by the sample provider rather than from assay-based typing.

Whole blood was collected in K2EDTA tubes by collaborating institutions according to the institutions' own protocols. For TCRbeta analysis, collaborators shipped samples in one of three forms: frozen whole blood, isolated PBMCs, or DNA extracted from either of those sample types. Study-wide conclusions, independent of this receptor: The quantity of clinical and demographic metadata differed by source and by participant and was supplied without curation.

TCRbeta CDR3 regions were amplified from genomic DNA using the immunoSEQ Assay, a bias-controlled multiplex PCR. As for how the authors treated the data: The number of nucleated cells in each sample was estimated by amplification of reference gene primers within the assay. To quantify the absolute abundance of each unique TCRbeta CDR3 rearrangement, sequence reads were collapsed and filtered. For each sample, productive Simpson clonality was calculated by taking the square root of Simpson's diversity index across productive rearrangements. The table comes from immuneACCESS by way of TCRdb, which keeps in-frame sequences with V and J called. Part of the clones is missing from these tables; in studies checked, under half for an unresolved V gene and the rest for unknown reasons. For V, J and clone size, that table is used; D and trimming come from the DNA. In this sample the table shows about 80,000 clones, around 90% of which occur a single time. About 7.3% of the sample rests with the top ten.

Looking up the germline V gene yields CDR1 KGHSH and CDR2 LQKENI. At the junction V is shortened by 3 bases and J by 8 bases; bases outside the gene matches: 2. Its CDR3 holds 13 amino acids, cysteine through phenylalanine. The read is trimmed to its CDR3 DNA, 39 bases read in frame from base 1. A remark on this clone: Its antigen specificity is not known. Base qualities are not provided; no much larger clone lies one nucleotide away.

The rearrangement combines TRBV18 with TRBJ1-4, with 8 bases matching TRBD1. The sample consisted of peripheral blood. The clonotype comes from a man aged 65 to 85 with acute or convalescent COVID-19. The nucleotides read TGTGCCAGCTCACCCCGACAGGGGGAAAAACTGTTTTTT. It is translated as CASSPRQGEKLFF.